Following are 32 T cell receptor beta chains from one sample sequenced in a study of blood T cell repertoires in COVID-19. Measured with immunoSEQ multiplex PCR; TCRdb has only the in-frame clones, and not every one. The data show 260,000 or so clones, approximately 86% seen once. The sequenced sample consisted of peripheral blood. Receptors were obtained from a man between 18 and 29 years old with active or convalescent COVID-19.

The chain links TRBV14 to TRBJ2-5; the D gene is possibly TRBD1 (5 bases). Germline V gives CDR1 SGHDN, CDR2 FVKESK. Trimming removed 1 base at V and 2 bases at J, with 5 bases between. The CDR3 loop spans 13 amino acids. The CDR3 region has the DNA TGTGCCAGCAGCCAAGGACAGCAAGAGACCCAGTACTTC. Translating it yields CASSQGQQETQYF.

The gene calls are TRBV20-1 and TRBJ2-1; tentative D call: TRBD1 (6 bases). The CDR3 has 15 amino acids. V lost 3 bases to trimming and J lost 0 bases, with 12 bases between them. Germline lookup yields CDR1 DFQATT and CDR2 SNEGSKA (reference sequence). CDR3 sequence reads: CSASNTGSSYNEQFF. CDR3 nucleotide sequence: TGCAGTGCTAGTAACACAGGGAGCTCCTACAATGAGCAGTTCTTC.

The chain carries TRBV7-9 and TRBJ1-2; unclear D gene. The V gene lost 4 bases and the J gene lost 7 bases, with 10 bases spanning the gap. Looked up from germline, CDR1 is SEHNR and CDR2 is FQNEAQ (reference sequence). The CDR3 consists of 12 residues. CDR3 DNA sequence: TGTGCCAGCAGCTCGTGGGCCGGTGGCTACACCTTC. Encoded protein: CASSSWAGGYTF.

V and J are TRBV5-4 and TRBJ2-5; 8 nucleotides match TRBD1. Germline CDR1 and CDR2: SGHNT and YYREEE (reference sequence). The CDR3 length is 15 residues. V lost 4 bases to trimming and J lost 4 bases; unmatched junction nucleotides: 9. The CDR3 DNA sequence: TGTGCCAGCAGCGGAGGCGCAGGGGGCCGAGAGACCCAGTACTTC. This codes for CASSGGAGGRETQYF.

The rearrangement links TRBV7-6 to TRBJ2-5; 11 nucleotides align to TRBD2. The germline gives CDR1 SGHVS, CDR2 FNYEAQ. The CDR3 totals 17 residues. The V segment lost 2 bases and the J segment 0 bases; nucleotides outside the gene matches: 5. CDR3 sequence reads: CASSLKLAGANQETQYF. The CDR3 nucleotides read TGTGCCAGCAGCTTAAAACTAGCGGGGGCAAACCAAGAGACCCAGTACTTC. The full variable domain, completed using reference TRBV7-6 and TRBJ2-5, is GAGVSQSPRYKVTKRGQDVALRCDPISGHVSLYWYRQALGQGPEFLTYFNYEAQQDKSGLPNDRFSAERPEGSISTLTIQRTEQRDSAMYRCASSLKLAGANQETQYFGPGTRLLVL.

A word on this clone: At one end, the junction sequence differs from germline, possibly due to a read error. V is TRBV6-2 or TRBV6-3 and J is TRBJ2-4; 8 bases match TRBD2. CDR1 is MNHEY and CDR2 is SVGEGT in the germline V gene. The CDR3 covers 13 residues. CDR3 amino acids: CASSYSVAGGYNF. CDR3 nucleotide sequence: TGTGCCAGCAGTTACTCCGTGGCGGGGGGCTACAACTTC.

The count of this clone is one. A junction end diverges from the germline sequence, so it may reflect a read error. CDR3 nucleotides: TGCGCCAGCAGCTGGGCCCGATTGACGGGGGGGAACCAAGAAACCCAGTACTTC. It is translated as CASSWARLTGGNQETQYF. The V call is TRBV5-1, the J call TRBJ2-5; 8 bases line up with TRBD2. Germline CDR1 reads SGHRS; CDR2 reads YFSETQ. The CDR3 is 18 residues long.

V usage is TRBV4-1 and J usage is TRBJ1-1; tentative D call: TRBD1 (6 bases). The germline V gene encodes CDR1 MGHRA and CDR2 YSYEKL. The CDR3 spans 15 residues. Trimming removed 3 bases at V and 1 base at J, with 12 bases between. CDR3 region: CASSQGDKGNTEAFF. The CDR3 region has the DNA TGCGCCAGCAGCCAGGGGGACAAGGGGAACACTGAAGCTTTCTTT.

The CDR3 DNA reads TGTGCCAGCAGCTCTAGCGGGGGTCTCGATGAGCAGTTCTTC. It specifies CASSSSGGLDEQFF. This chain uses TRBV2 with TRBJ2-1, with 10 bases lining up with TRBD2. With 6 bases clipped from V and 8 bases from J, the junction kept 7 bases outside the gene matches. The CDR3 covers 14 residues. CDR1 SNHLY and CDR2 FYNNEI come from the germline V gene.

The rearrangement joins TRBV6-6 to TRBJ1-5, with 10 bases identical to TRBD1. The junction had 3 bases not matched to a gene; V was cut back by 5 bases and J by 2 bases. CDR1 MNHNY and CDR2 SVGAGI come from the germline V gene (reference sequence). This CDR3 has 15 amino acids. The CDR3 DNA reads as TGTGCCAGCAGTAGGGGGACAGGGGGCAATCAGCCCCAGCATTTT. It codes for CASSRGTGGNQPQHF.

CDR3 region: CASSFDAVSGNTIYF. The CDR3 coding sequence is TGTGCCAGCAGTTTCGATGCGGTCTCTGGAAACACCATATATTTT. The V and J genes are TRBV28 and TRBJ1-3; D ambiguous. Germline assignment: CDR1 MDHEN and CDR2 SYDVKM. V was trimmed by 3 bases and J by 0 bases, leaving 9 bases between them. The length of the CDR3 is 15 residues.

CDR3 sequence reads: CASSQVAGETYNEQFF. CDR3 in DNA: TGTGCCAGCAGCCAAGTGGCCGGGGAGACCTACAATGAGCAGTTCTTC. The chain combines TRBV4-2 with TRBJ2-1; D possibly corresponds to TRBD2 (5 bases). The germline V gene encodes CDR1 LGHNA and CDR2 YNFKEQ. This CDR3 spans 16 amino acids. Trimming cost V 1 base and J 2 bases, with 12 bases left between them.

As for this clone: This sample also contains other DNA sequences that code for the same CDR3. The chain joins TRBV27 to TRBJ2-7; D remains unclear. Deletions cut 2 bases from V and 0 bases from J, with 11 bases between. CDR3 length: 15 residues. Germline-derived CDR1 and CDR2 are MNHEY and SMNVEV (reference sequence). In nucleotides, the CDR3 is TGTGCCAGCAGTTTAAGCGCAGAAAGCTCCTACGAGCAGTACTTC. As protein: CASSLSAESSYEQYF.

V usage is TRBV9 and J usage is TRBJ1-1; TRBD1 agrees at 10 bases. Trimming took 0 bases from V and 8 from J; bases not matched to a gene: 4. In germline, CDR1 is SGDLS, CDR2 YYNGEE. The CDR3 is made up of 14 amino acids. CDR3 sequence reads: CASSVDLGQGEAFF. CDR3 sequence (DNA): TGTGCCAGCAGCGTAGATCTGGGACAGGGGGAAGCTTTCTTT.

J is TRBJ2-2 and V is TRBV6-2 or TRBV6-3, with 7 bases matching TRBD2. The CDR3 runs to 16 residues. Germline lookup yields CDR1 MNHEY and CDR2 SVGEGT. Trimming at V came to 4 bases and at J to 5 bases, leaving 10 bases not matched to a gene. CDR3: CASSSRVFSGTGELFF. The DNA for the CDR3 is TGTGCCAGCAGTTCGAGGGTTTTTAGCGGGACCGGGGAGCTGTTTTTT.

The chain combines TRBV5-6 with TRBJ1-4, with D possibly being TRBD1 (5 bases). CDR1 and CDR2 (germline): SGHDT, YYEEEE. V was trimmed by 4 bases and J by 8 bases, leaving 15 bases between them. This CDR3 contains 14 residues. Written as DNA, the CDR3 is TGTGCCAGCAGCATAGTGGGAGGGGCGGAAAAACTGTTTTTT. Translating gives CASSIVGGAEKLFF.

The chain joins TRBV12-5 to TRBJ1-4; possibly TRBD1 for D (6 bases). V lost 5 bases and J 8 bases, leaving 12 bases between the germline ends. The CDR3 is 13 residues long. The germline gives CDR1 LGHNT, CDR2 FRNRAP. The DNA for the CDR3 is TGTGCTAGTGGTCGACAGGTAGAGGAAAAACTGTTTTTT. This codes for CASGRQVEEKLFF.

CDR3 nucleotide sequence: TGCGCCAGCAGCCTGGATCTAGTAGCCCCAGAGACCCAGTACTTC. The encoded protein is CASSLDLVAPETQYF. The chain uses TRBV4-3 and TRBJ2-5; D is unclear. The germline CDR1 and CDR2 sequences are LGHNA and YSLEER. Trimming left V 4 bases short and J 4 bases short, with 16 bases between. CDR3 length equals 15 residues.

V usage is TRBV11-2 and J usage is TRBJ2-5; D possibly corresponds to TRBD1 (6 bases). Trimming shortened V by 5 bases and J by 4 bases, and 17 bases separated the two germline ends. CDR3 length: 15 amino acids. CDR1 is SGHAT and CDR2 is FQNNGV in the germline V gene. CDR3 DNA: TGTGCCAGCAGCATGGGGGCTTGGCTGGGAGAGACCCAGTACTTC. Its protein product is CASSMGAWLGETQYF.

V gene TRBV19 combines with J gene TRBJ2-7; TRBD1 aligns across 8 bases. Germline values: CDR1 LNHDA, CDR2 SQIVND (reference sequence). CDR3 length: 14 amino acids. V shed 6 bases and J 0 bases; nucleotides not matched to a gene: 4. CDR3 DNA: TGTGCCAGTAGCTGGACAGGGAGCTCCTACGAGCAGTACTTC. It is translated as CASSWTGSSYEQYF. The whole variable domain, remainder taken from reference TRBV19 and TRBJ2-7, is DGGITQSPKYLFRKEGQNVTLSCEQNLNHDAMYWYRQDPGQGLRLIYYSQIVNDFQKGDIAEGYSVSREKKESFPLTVTSAQKNPTAFYLCASSWTGSSYEQYFGPGTRLTVT.

V and J are TRBV18 and TRBJ2-1; tentatively, D is TRBD2 (7 bases). The germline V gene has CDR1 KGHSH and CDR2 LQKENI. The V gene lost 2 bases and the J gene lost 8 bases, with 22 bases spanning the gap. The length of the CDR3 is 17 residues. The CDR3 bases are TGTGCCAGCTCACCAGAGGGGGGGCTAGTTTCCGTGGATGAGCAGTTCTTC. As protein: CASSPEGGLVSVDEQFF. Using reference TRBV18 and TRBJ2-1 for the parts outside the CDR3, the full variable domain is NAGVMQNPRHLVRRRGQEARLRCSPMKGHSHVYWYRQLPEEGLKFMVYLQKENIIDESGMPKERFSAEFPKEGPSILRIQQVVRGDSAAYFCASSPEGGLVSVDEQFFGPGTRLTVL.

The rearrangement links TRBV9 to TRBJ2-7; D unresolved. Looked up from germline, CDR1 is SGDLS and CDR2 is YYNGEE. This CDR3 spans 16 amino acids. V was trimmed by 0 bases and J by 2 bases, leaving 15 bases between them. CDR3 bases: TGTGCCAGCAGCGTAGATCCACAGTTCTTGCCCTACGAGCAGTACTTC. As protein: CASSVDPQFLPYEQYF.

V and J are TRBV19 and TRBJ2-1, with a possible D match to TRBD1 (5 bases). Between the trimmed V and J ends, which lost 5 bases and 5 bases, there was a span of 16 bases. Germline loops: CDR1 LNHDA, CDR2 SQIVND (reference sequence). The CDR3 totals 15 residues. This CDR3 reads CASSPSRGRDNEQFF. The CDR3 DNA reads as TGTGCCAGTAGTCCCAGTAGGGGCAGGGACAATGAGCAGTTCTTC. The entire variable domain, with the rest obtained from reference TRBV19 and TRBJ2-1, is as follows: DGGITQSPKYLFRKEGQNVTLSCEQNLNHDAMYWYRQDPGQGLRLIYYSQIVNDFQKGDIAEGYSVSREKKESFPLTVTSAQKNPTAFYLCASSPSRGRDNEQFFGPGTRLTVL.

This clone showed up just once. The chain is built from TRBV18 and TRBJ1-2, with D possibly being TRBD1 (6 bases). V was trimmed by 0 bases and J by 7 bases, leaving 18 bases between them. The germline gives CDR1 KGHSH, CDR2 LQKENI. The length of the CDR3 is 16 residues. CDR3 sequence (DNA): TGTGCCAGCTCACCACCCAGTGCGTCAGGGGCTGGTGGCTACACCTTC. Translated, it gives CASSPPSASGAGGYTF.

This clone appeared a few times. V usage is TRBV6-5 and J usage is TRBJ1-3; D gene ambiguous. The CDR3 is 14 residues long. The V gene's germline CDR1 is MNHEY and CDR2 SVGAGI. The V end was cut by 0 bases, the J end by 2 bases, with 5 bases between. The CDR3 region has the DNA TGTGCCAGCAGTTACTCAGACACTGGAAACACCATATATTTT. This sequence encodes CASSYSDTGNTIYF.

The gene calls are TRBV6-5 and TRBJ2-7; 7 positions agree with TRBD1. The CDR3 has 14 residues. Germline-derived CDR1 and CDR2 are MNHEY and SVGAGI. V trimming: 5 bases; J trimming: 2 bases; junction bases outside the gene matches: 6. For the CDR3, the DNA is TGTGCCAGCAGTCGGGCAGGGGGAACCTACGAGCAGTACTTC. The encoded protein is CASSRAGGTYEQYF.

The rearrangement links TRBV29-1 to TRBJ2-5; 10 bases line up with TRBD1. CDR1 and CDR2 from the germline V gene are SQVTM and ANQGSEA. CDR3 size: 17 residues. V shed 6 bases and J 3 bases; nucleotides not matched to a gene: 16. The CDR3 coding sequence is TGCAGCGTGACACCCCCTCGACAGGGGGCGAAAAAAGAGACCCAGTACTTC. Its translation is CSVTPPRQGAKKETQYF.

The chain joins TRBV4-1 to TRBJ2-1; no firm D call. The CDR3 has 16 amino acids. The V gene lost 1 base and the J gene lost 4 bases, with 14 bases spanning the gap. Germline-derived CDR1 and CDR2 are MGHRA and YSYEKL. CDR3 sequence (DNA): TGCGCCAGCAGCCAAGTTGGTGGGTTCGGGTACAATGAGCAGTTCTTC. This sequence encodes CASSQVGGFGYNEQFF.

This clone was found once. J is TRBJ1-1 and V is TRBV19, with D possibly matching TRBD1 (5 bases). The CDR3 has 12 residues. Trimming left V 10 bases short and J 6 bases short, with 15 bases between. CDR1 and CDR2 (germline): LNHDA, SQIVND (reference sequence). CDR3 protein: CATSKKGSEAFF. For the CDR3, the DNA is TGTGCCACCTCCAAAAAGGGGTCTGAAGCTTTCTTT.

This clone was seen only a few times. This sequence joins TRBV7-9 and TRBJ1-3; 8 nucleotides match TRBD1. Looked up from germline, CDR1 is SEHNR and CDR2 is FQNEAQ (reference sequence). The CDR3 has 15 residues. With 3 bases clipped from V and 0 bases from J, the junction kept 1 base outside the gene matches. The CDR3: CASSLTGDSGNTIYF. The CDR3 nucleotides read TGTGCCAGCAGCTTGACAGGGGACTCTGGAAACACCATATATTTT. Variable domain in full (rest from reference TRBV7-9 and TRBJ1-3): DTGVSQNPRHKITKRGQNVTFRCDPISEHNRLYWYRQTLGQGPEFLTYFQNEAQLEKSRLLSDRFSAERPKGSFSTLEIQRTEQGDSAMYLCASSLTGDSGNTIYFGEGSWLTVV.

The J gene is TRBJ1-5, the V gene TRBV7-2; D gene unclear. The CDR3 extends over 12 amino acids. V was cut by 3 bases and J by 3 bases, with 3 bases left in between. Germline V gene data show CDR1 as SGHTA and CDR2 as FQGNSA. The CDR3 nucleotides are TGTGCCAGCAGCTTTTACAATCAGCCCCAGCATTTT. This translates into CASSFYNQPQHF.

CDR3 bases: TGTGCCAGCAGCGTAGCCAGGGGGAACACCGGGGAGCTGTTTTTT. Translated: CASSVARGNTGELFF. V is TRBV9 and J is TRBJ2-2; a weak D match, TRBD1 (6 bases). V gave up 0 bases and J gave up 1 base, with 7 bases separating them. From germline, CDR1 is SGDLS and CDR2 YYNGEE. The CDR3 covers 15 residues.